This T cell receptor (beta chain) was sequenced during a study of blood T cell repertoires in COVID-19. On the study more broadly: Symptom resolution, clearance, or two negative PCRs marked donors in Cohort 3 as recovered. Spain, Italy and the United States supplied samples that represented acute and convalescent COVID-19.

This clone was detected once. This CDR3 contains 16 residues. From germline, CDR1 is SGHRS and CDR2 YFSETQ. Trimming took 5 bases from V and 0 from J, leaving 18 bases between them. Cohort assignment relied on participant-reported clinical history. As processed by the authors: Scientists estimated how many nucleated cells there were by amplifying reference gene primers. Assay: immunoSEQ multiplex PCR; the TCRdb copy retains only in-frame clones and omits some. The V and J calls and clone size come from that table; D and trimming were worked out from the DNA. In the table there are 150,000 to 200,000 clones, 85% to 90% of which are singletons.

The sequence was obtained from a woman in her 40s in a cohort exposed to, infected with or recovered from COVID-19 (not recorded which). Sequenced sample: PBMCs or T cells enriched from blood (not recorded which). The chain recombines TRBV5-1 with TRBJ2-7, with D uncertain. The CDR3 sequence is CASSSYSSFSSYEQYF. CDR3 coding DNA: TGCGCCAGCAGTTCATATTCTTCCTTCAGCTCCTACGAGCAGTACTTC.